A selection of T cell receptor beta chains follows, all from one sample in a study of T cells in Graves' hyperthyroidism and ophthalmopathy. TCRdb analysed the multiplex PCR reads with MiXCR anew, one entry per CDR3 protein. This sample has hundreds of thousands of distinct CDR3 sequences, with around 42% found just once. Sequences were obtained from peripheral blood or thyroid tissue (not recorded which). The receptors shown here come from a woman under 30 with Graves' hyperthyroidism. The CDR3 runs from the conserved cysteine through the conserved F or W. D genes are given only for firm matches. Only part of the rows carry a size: once, few, many, or a class if the clone is expanded.

V,J,D,size,CDR3,DNA
TRBV2,TRBJ1-3,TRBD1,-,CASSAGTGPGNTIYF,TGTGCCAGCAGTGCCGGGACAGGGCCCGGAAACACCATATATTTT
TRBV11-1,TRBJ2-7,TRBD2,-,CAGTSGSLYEQYF,TGTGCCGGGACTAGCGGGTCCCTCTACGAGCAGTACTTC
TRBV2,TRBJ2-5,-,-,CASRTSPRVTQYF,TGTGCCAGCAGGACAAGCCCCCGGGTGACCCAGTACTTC
TRBV29-1,TRBJ2-3,TRBD2,-,CSVAAGGTQYF,TGCAGCGTGGCAGCGGGGGGTACGCAGTATTTT
TRBV15,TRBJ1-1,-,-,CASHGASNTEAFF,TGTGCCTCTCACGGGGCGTCGAACACTGAAGCTTTCTTT
TRBV11-2,TRBJ2-7,TRBD1,once,CASSGRQGVYEQYF,TGTGCCAGCAGCGGACGACAGGGGGTCTACGAGCAGTACTTC
TRBV9,TRBJ2-7,-,-,CASSVGGLSSEQYF,TGTGCCAGCAGTGTAGGGGGACTTTCTTCCGAGCAGTACTTC
TRBV10-3,TRBJ2-7,-,many,CAINTGTGIDEQYF,TGTGCCATCAACACCGGGACCGGGATTGACGAGCAGTACTTC
TRBV7-2,TRBJ2-7,-,many,CASSLGQGSSYEQYF,TGTGCCAGCAGCTTAGGCCAGGGGAGCTCCTACGAGCAGTACTTC
TRBV29-1,TRBJ2-3,-,-,CSVDGGNRLGDTQYF,TGCAGCGTTGATGGGGGCAACCGCTTAGGGGATACGCAGTATTTT
TRBV9,TRBJ1-6,TRBD1,many,CASSATGGNSPLHF,TGTGCCAGCAGCGCAACAGGGGGTAATTCACCCCTCCACTTT
TRBV25-1,TRBJ2-2,-,many,CASSRRMVTGELFF,TGTGCCAGCAGTCGCCGGATGGTCACCGGGGAGCTGTTTTTT
TRBV7-2,TRBJ2-5,TRBD2,many,CASSPGTSLRETQYF,TGTGCCAGCAGCCCCGGGACTAGCCTTAGGGAGACCCAGTACTTC
TRBV29-1,TRBJ1-2,-,-,CSVPELVGYTF,TGCAGCGTACCCGAATTGGTTGGCTACACCTTT
TRBV6-4,TRBJ1-6,TRBD1,-,CASRGQSSSSYNSPLHF,TGTGCCAGCAGGGGACAGTCCTCGAGCTCCTATAATTCACCCCTCCACTTT
TRBV7-2,TRBJ2-7,TRBD2,-,CASSAPTSGSVYEQYF,TGTGCCAGCAGCGCCCCGACTAGCGGGAGTGTCTACGAGCAGTACTTC
TRBV9,TRBJ1-2,-,few,CASSVSGAHYGYTF,TGTGCCAGCAGCGTATCGGGGGCCCACTATGGCTACACCTTC
TRBV20-1,TRBJ2-7,-,few,CSARVGLAAPEGEQYF,TGCAGTGCTAGAGTTGGCCTAGCAGCCCCGGAGGGCGAGCAGTACTTC
TRBV12-3/TRBV12-4,TRBJ1-1,TRBD1,few,CASSSRGTADTEAFF,TGTGCCAGCAGTTCCCGTGGGACAGCGGACACTGAAGCTTTCTTT
TRBV15,TRBJ1-2,-,-,CATSGGSDNGYTF,TGTGCCACCAGCGGCGGGTCAGACAATGGCTACACCTTC
TRBV19,TRBJ1-1,-,few,CASSPNSDTEAFF,TGTGCCAGTAGCCCTAATTCGGACACTGAAGCTTTCTTT
TRBV29-1,TRBJ2-7,-,-,CSGSYEQYF,TGCAGCGGGAGCTACGAGCAGTACTTC
TRBV7-9,TRBJ1-2,TRBD1,many,CASSQSTGTANYGYTF,TGTGCCAGCAGCCAATCGACCGGGACAGCCAACTATGGCTACACCTTC
TRBV7-9,TRBJ1-6,-,many,CASSSTGISPLHF,TGTGCCAGCAGCTCAACAGGGATTTCACCCCTCCACTTT
TRBV7-6,TRBJ2-7,TRBD1,-,CASSQGQGAALGEQYF,TGTGCCAGCAGCCAGGGACAGGGGGCGGCCCTTGGCGAGCAGTACTTC
TRBV9,TRBJ1-4,TRBD1,few,CASNGGTAYLEKLFF,TGTGCCAGCAACGGGGGGACAGCTTATTTAGAAAAACTGTTTTTT
TRBV6-4,TRBJ1-2,-,-,CAISARGSNYGYTF,TGTGCCATCAGTGCTAGAGGGTCCAACTATGGCTACACCTTC
TRBV11-1,TRBJ2-3,-,-,CASSLNQGTDTQYF,TGTGCCAGCAGCTTAAACCAGGGAACAGATACGCAGTATTTT
TRBV7-9,TRBJ1-2,-,-,CASSSYSRDGYGYTF,TGTGCCAGCAGCTCCTACAGTCGAGACGGTTATGGCTACACCTTC
TRBV7-8,TRBJ1-1,-,many,CATSRTADTEAFF,TGTGCCACATCTCGGACAGCTGACACTGAAGCTTTCTTT
TRBV11-3,TRBJ2-5,TRBD2,-,CASTGWGLAGWQETQYF,TGTGCCAGCACCGGGTGGGGACTAGCGGGATGGCAAGAGACCCAGTACTTC
TRBV15,TRBJ2-3,-,-,CATSRDPVITQYF,TGTGCCACCAGCAGAGATCCGGTGATTACGCAGTATTTT
TRBV25-1,TRBJ2-2,-,few,CASSSTRGPGGELFF,TGTGCCAGCAGCTCCACGAGAGGGCCAGGGGGGGAGCTGTTTTTT
TRBV12-3/TRBV12-4,TRBJ1-5,TRBD1,few,CATQGGKGGQPQHF,TGTGCCACCCAGGGGGGGAAAGGAGGTCAGCCCCAGCATTTT
TRBV12-3/TRBV12-4,TRBJ2-2,-,-,CASNGGLDLGELFF,TGTGCCAGTAACGGTGGCCTCGACTTGGGGGAGCTGTTTTTT
TRBV29-1,TRBJ2-2,-,-,CSVEEGFSTGELFF,TGCAGCGTTGAAGAAGGTTTTAGCACCGGGGAGCTGTTTTTT
TRBV7-2,TRBJ2-2,-,-,CASSLATGAPTGELFF,TGTGCCAGCAGCTTGGCCACTGGGGCGCCCACCGGGGAGCTGTTTTTT
TRBV20-1,TRBJ1-2,TRBD1,-,CSVPDRRPNYGYTF,TGCAGTGTCCCGGACAGGCGCCCTAACTATGGCTACACCTTC
TRBV24-1,TRBJ1-1,-,-,CATSVGGKDDTEAFF,TGTGCCACCAGTGTAGGGGGGAAAGATGACACTGAAGCTTTCTTT
TRBV2,TRBJ1-5,-,-,CASRPRNREWSNQPQHF,TGTGCCAGCAGACCCCGGAACAGGGAGTGGAGCAATCAGCCCCAGCATTTT
TRBV29-1,TRBJ2-5,TRBD2,few,CSVAGTSGEEVETQYF,TGCAGCGTTGCCGGGACTAGCGGAGAGGAAGTGGAGACCCAGTACTTC
TRBV29-1,TRBJ2-5,TRBD2,-,CSVGEGVFETQYF,TGCAGCGTCGGGGAGGGAGTATTCGAGACCCAGTACTTC
TRBV6-1,TRBJ2-7,TRBD1,-,CASSGTGQEQYF,TGTGCCAGCAGTGGGACAGGGCAGGAGCAGTACTTC
TRBV29-1,TRBJ2-7,TRBD1,-,CSTPGQGLVEQYF,TGCAGCACGCCGGGACAGGGGTTGGTCGAGCAGTACTTC
TRBV14,TRBJ2-7,-,-,CASSMVQGVLVEQYF,TGTGCCAGCAGCATGGTGCAGGGCGTCCTGGTTGAGCAGTACTTC
TRBV6-5,TRBJ2-7,-,-,CASSYSMYEQYF,TGTGCCAGCAGTTACTCGATGTACGAGCAGTACTTC
TRBV7-9,TRBJ1-1,-,-,CASSPGLSNTEAFF,TGTGCCAGCAGCCCGGGACTTTCGAACACTGAAGCTTTCTTT
TRBV7-3,TRBJ2-5,-,once,CGSSSRVQATQYF,TGTGGCAGCAGCTCGAGGGTACAGGCGACCCAGTACTTC
TRBV24-1,TRBJ1-6,TRBD1,many,CATSDGTAYSPLHF,TGTGCCACCAGTGATGGGACAGCTTATTCACCCCTCCACTTT
TRBV20-1,TRBJ2-6,TRBD1,few,CSAPTGSSSGANVLTF,TGCAGTGCTCCGACAGGGTCTTCATCTGGGGCCAACGTCCTGACTTTC
TRBV7-9,TRBJ1-4,TRBD1,few,CASSQGVANEKLFF,TGTGCCAGCAGCCAGGGGGTAGCTAATGAAAAACTGTTTTTT
TRBV15,TRBJ2-5,TRBD1,many,CATSRGSGQGTQETQYF,TGTGCCACCAGCAGAGGCTCGGGACAGGGGACGCAAGAGACCCAGTACTTC
TRBV24-1,TRBJ1-1,-,-,CATSDLPLSSGEFSTEAFF,TGTGCCACCAGTGATTTGCCCCTCTCCTCCGGGGAGTTCTCGACTGAAGCTTTCTTT
TRBV20-1,TRBJ1-3,-,-,CSAKRTSSGNTIYF,TGCAGTGCAAAAAGGACGAGCTCTGGAAACACCATATATTTT